This TCR beta chain came from a study of response to subunit inactivated influenza vaccine. In TCRdb, the RT-PCR reads were re-called with MiXCR into one record per CDR3 protein. The sample yields roughly 500,000 distinct CDR3 sequences, roughly a quarter seen once. This clonotype has a single count. This sample also belongs to another study, concerning T cells expressing NK-cell markers. That source adds: Making the TCR beta cDNA relied on 5'RACE template switching with UMIs. Sequencing of TCR beta repertoires drew on sorted CD3+CD56+NKG2C+, CD3+CD56+NKG2C- and CD3+CD56-NKG2C+ T cells. In roughly 6 donors, dominant CD3+CD56+NKG2C+ clones formed roughly 1.0-7.5% of CD8+ cells. Several donors' CD3+CD56-NKG2C+ cells were dominated by the same clonotypes. What remained unclear was the HCMV specificity of expanded NKG2C+ T cell clones.

The TCR comes from a middle-aged man who received an inactivated influenza vaccine. The sample in question was CD4+ T cells sorted from PBMCs, obtained 11 to 12 days after vaccination.

CDR3 DNA sequence: TGTGCCAGCAGCTCAACGGTGGCCCAGTACTTC. Protein sequence: CASSSTVAQYF. The chain joins TRBV5-6 to TRBJ2-5; no clear D gene. CDR3 size: 11 residues. Germline V CDR1 and CDR2: SGHDT, YYEEEE. V lost 3 bases to trimming and J lost 9 bases, with 9 bases between them.